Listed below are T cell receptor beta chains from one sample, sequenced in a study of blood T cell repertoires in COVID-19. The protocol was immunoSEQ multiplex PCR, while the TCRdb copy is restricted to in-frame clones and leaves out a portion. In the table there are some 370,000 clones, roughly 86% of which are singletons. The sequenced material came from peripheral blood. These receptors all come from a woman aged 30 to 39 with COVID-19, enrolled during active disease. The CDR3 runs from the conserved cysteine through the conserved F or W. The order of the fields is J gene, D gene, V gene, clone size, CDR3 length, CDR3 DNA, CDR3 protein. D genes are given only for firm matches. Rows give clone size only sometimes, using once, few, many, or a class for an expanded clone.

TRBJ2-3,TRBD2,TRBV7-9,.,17,TGTGCCAGCAGCTCCCCCCGGGCTAGCGGGTTCACAGATACGCAGTATTTT,CASSSPRASGFTDTQYF
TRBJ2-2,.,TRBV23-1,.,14,TGCGCCAGCCCTATACAGGGATACACCGGGGAGCTGTTTTTT,CASPIQGYTGELFF
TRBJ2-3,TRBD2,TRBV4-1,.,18,TGCGCCAGCAGCCAAGAATCACTAGCGGGAGCCTACGCAGATACGCAGTATTTT,CASSQESLAGAYADTQYF
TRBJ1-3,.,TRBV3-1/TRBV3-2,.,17,TGTGCCAGCAGCCAAGGCTTGAGGGGGAGCTCTGGAAACACCATATATTTT,CASSQGLRGSSGNTIYF
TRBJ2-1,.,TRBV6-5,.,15,TGTGCCAGCAGTCCCGTAACTAGCACCTACAATGAGCAGTTCTTC,CASSPVTSTYNEQFF
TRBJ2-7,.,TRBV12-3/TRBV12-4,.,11,TGTGCCAGCAGTCTCTTTTACGAGCAGTACTTC,CASSLFYEQYF
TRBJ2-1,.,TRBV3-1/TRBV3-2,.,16,TGTGCCAGCAGCCAAGAGGCATCGGGAGTCTACAATGAGCAGTTCTTC,CASSQEASGVYNEQFF
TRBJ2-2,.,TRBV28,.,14,TGTGCCAGCAGTACGCAAACTAGCAGCGGGGAGCTGTTTTTT,CASSTQTSSGELFF
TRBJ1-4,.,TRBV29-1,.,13,TGCAGCGTTGAGGGAGCAACTAATGAAAAACTGTTTTTT,CSVEGATNEKLFF
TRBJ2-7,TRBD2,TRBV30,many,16,TGTGCCTGGAGTCGGCTCCGAGGGACTAGGGCCTACGAGCAGTACTTC,CAWSRLRGTRAYEQYF
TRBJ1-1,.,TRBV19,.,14,TGTGCCAGTAGTAGGGACACTTTAAACACTGAAGCTTTCTTT,CASSRDTLNTEAFF
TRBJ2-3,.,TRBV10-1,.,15,TGCGCCAGCAGCGCAGGGCCGCCGAGCACAGATACGCAGTATTTT,CASSAGPPSTDTQYF
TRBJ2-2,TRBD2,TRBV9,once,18,TGTGCCAGCAGCCCTAAGCGGGAGGGCCCAACGAACACCGGGGAGCTGTTTTTT,CASSPKREGPTNTGELFF
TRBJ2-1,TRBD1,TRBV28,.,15,TGTGCCAGCAGTTTGTGGGACAGGGATTACAATGAGCAGTTCTTC,CASSLWDRDYNEQFF
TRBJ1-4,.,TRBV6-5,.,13,TGTGCCAGCGGGAGCCGCTCCAATGAAAAACTGTTTTTT,CASGSRSNEKLFF
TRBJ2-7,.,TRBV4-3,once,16,TGCGCCAGCAGCCACGACGGCGGCAGACCCACCTACGAGCAGTACTTC,CASSHDGGRPTYEQYF
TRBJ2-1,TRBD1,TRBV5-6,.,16,TGTGCCAGCAGCTTGCCCCCAGGGGGCACCTACAATGAGCAGTTCTTC,CASSLPPGGTYNEQFF
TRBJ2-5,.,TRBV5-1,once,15,TGCGCCAGCAGCCCCTCCGTCGGGAGCGAGGAGACCCAGTACTTC,CASSPSVGSEETQYF
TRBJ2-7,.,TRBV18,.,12,TGTGCCAGCTCACCTCTTAGAGGCGAGCAGTACTTC,CASSPLRGEQYF
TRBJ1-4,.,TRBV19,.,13,TGTGCCAGTAGTCCCCCCGAGGAGGAAAAACTGTTTTTT,CASSPPEEEKLFF
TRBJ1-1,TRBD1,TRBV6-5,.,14,TGTGCCAGCAGTCGGGGACAGATTAACACTGAAGCTTTCTTT,CASSRGQINTEAFF
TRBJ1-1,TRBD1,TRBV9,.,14,TGTGCCAGCACCCCTGGGGCAGGGGGCACTGAAGCTTTCTTT,CASTPGAGGTEAFF
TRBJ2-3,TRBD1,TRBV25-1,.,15,TGTGCCAGCTCGATTGAGGGGGCAGGTACAGATACGCAGTATTTT,CASSIEGAGTDTQYF
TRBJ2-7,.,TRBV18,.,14,TGTGCCAGCTCACCGACAGCCTACTCCTACGAGCAGTACTTC,CASSPTAYSYEQYF
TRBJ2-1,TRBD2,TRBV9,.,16,TGTGCCAGCAGCGTAGCGATCGGGGCGGGAGCCAATGAGCAGTTCTTC,CASSVAIGAGANEQFF
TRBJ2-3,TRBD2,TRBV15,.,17,TGTGCCACCAGCAGAGATCCAGCGGGAGGTGGTGGAGATACGCAGTATTTT,CATSRDPAGGGGDTQYF
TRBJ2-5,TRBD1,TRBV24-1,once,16,TGTGCCACCAGTGATTTTTTACAGGGGGCAGGGGAGACCCAGTACTTC,CATSDFLQGAGETQYF
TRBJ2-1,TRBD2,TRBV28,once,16,TGTGCCAGCACTACCCCCGGGACTAGCCCATCCAATGAGCAGTTCTTC,CASTTPGTSPSNEQFF
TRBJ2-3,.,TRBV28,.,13,TGTGCCAGCATCCGACAGTGGGAAGATACGCAGTATTTT,CASIRQWEDTQYF